The 14 T cell receptor beta chains presented below share a single source sample, sequenced in a study of shared clonotypes between healthy human individuals. Data came from immunoSEQ multiplex PCR; TCRdb stores just in-frame clones and leaves some out. Of around 500,000 clones listed, 81% are singletons. The material sequenced was PBMCs. The receptors were sampled from a woman aged 40 to 55 in good health. Some clones in this sample may be carry-over from other donors' samples.

This clone was seen a single time. A far larger clone differs by one base, so this is likely a read error. Other DNA sequences in the sample encode the same CDR3. The J gene is TRBJ1-2, the V gene TRBV30; D not certain. Per the germline V gene, CDR1 is GTSNPN and CDR2 is SVGIG (reference sequence). The CDR3 contains 13 residues. Written as DNA, the CDR3 is TGTGCCTGGAGTCCTGGCTTAAGCTATGGCTACACCTTT. It translates to CAWSPGLSYGYTF.

The chain joins TRBV5-1 to TRBJ2-2; 8 bases map to TRBD2. Germline CDR1 and CDR2: SGHRS and YFSETQ. This CDR3 comprises 16 residues. V gave up 4 bases and J gave up 1 base; unmatched junction bases: 6. The CDR3, as DNA: TGCGCCAGCAGCGGGAAGCGGGAGCAGAACACCGGGGAGCTGTTTTTT. It yields the protein CASSGKREQNTGELFF.

This clone was picked up many times. V is TRBV4-2 and J is TRBJ2-1; the match to TRBD2 covers 13 bases. Per germline, CDR1 LGHNA and CDR2 YNFKEQ. The trim removed 4 bases at V and 5 bases at J, leaving 2 bases unmatched. The CDR3 has 15 residues. The CDR3 region is CASSLGTSGNNEQFF. As DNA, the CDR3 is TGTGCCAGCAGCCTTGGGACTAGCGGGAACAATGAGCAGTTCTTC.

The rearrangement joins TRBV1 to TRBJ2-7; the table's D call, TRBD2, has no DNA check behind it. TRBV1 is flagged as a pseudogene. The CDR3 totals 14 residues. The CDR3, as DNA: TGCACCAGCAGGGAGGGTAGCGGGCCCTACGAGCAGTACTTC. Translation: CTSREGSGPYEQYF.

Comments on this clone: A far larger clone is a single base away, which makes a read error likely. In the same sample, other DNA sequences code for this CDR3. The gene calls are TRBV28 and TRBJ1-2, with no clear D. The length of the CDR3 is 15 residues. In germline, CDR1 is MDHEN, CDR2 SYDVKM. CDR3 nucleotide sequence: TGTGCCAGCAGCTTATCAGGAATTGGTCGCTATGGCTACACCTTC. As protein: CASSLSGIGRYGYTF.

CDR3 amino acids: CASHREDTGELFF. The CDR3 DNA reads TGTGCCAGCCACAGGGAGGACACCGGGGAGCTGTTTTTT. The chain employs TRBV28 and TRBJ2-2; TRBD1 or TRBD2 may be the D gene (6 bases each). The germline V and J ends were trimmed by 8 bases and 3 bases, with 10 bases remaining between them. Germline V gene sequence: CDR1 MDHEN, CDR2 SYDVKM. The length of the CDR3 is 13 residues.

This clone was counted a few times. The chain carries TRBV5-1 and TRBJ1-4; 9 bases agree with TRBD1. With 3 bases clipped from V and 7 bases from J, the junction kept 7 bases outside the gene matches. In germline, CDR1 is SGHRS, CDR2 YFSETQ. CDR3 size: 15 residues. The CDR3 bases are TGCGCCAGCAGCTATGGGGACAGGGCAGGTGAAAAACTGTTTTTT. Translating it yields CASSYGDRAGEKLFF.

V is TRBV7-9 and J is TRBJ2-1, with TRBD2 matching 10 bases. This CDR3 region has 15 residues. V gave up 5 bases and J gave up 4 bases; unmatched junction bases: 5. Germline V gives CDR1 SEHNR, CDR2 FQNEAQ (reference sequence). CDR3 sequence: CASSPTSGAYNEQFF. CDR3 nucleotides: TGTGCCAGCAGCCCCACTAGCGGGGCATACAATGAGCAGTTCTTC.

The V call is TRBV29-1, the J call TRBJ2-5; D gene uncertain. Germline CDR1 and CDR2: SQVTM and ANQGSEA. Trimming took 3 bases from V and 7 from J, leaving 15 bases between them. The CDR3 is made up of 13 amino acids. The CDR3 bases are TGCAGCGTTGATTCCCCTCTGGGTGGGACCCAGTACTTC. Translated: CSVDSPLGGTQYF.

This clone was observed at least ten times. The genes are TRBV28 and TRBJ1-5; D uncertain. The CDR3 has 16 amino acids. The V and J ends lost 2 bases and 0 bases respectively, with 11 bases between them. The germline V gene encodes CDR1 MDHEN and CDR2 SYDVKM. The chain's CDR3 is CASSLQASYSNQPQHF. The DNA for the CDR3 is TGTGCCAGCAGTTTACAGGCCAGTTATAGCAATCAGCCCCAGCATTTT.

This chain joins TRBV2 and TRBJ2-5, with a weak D call TRBD2 (6 bases). The CDR3 contains 15 residues. V lost 1 base and J lost 3, with 12 bases in between. Germline V lookup: CDR1 SNHLY, CDR2 FYNNEI. Written as DNA, the CDR3 is TGTGCCAGCAGTGAAGGACTAGGCCTTAAAGAGACCCAGTACTTC. Amino acids: CASSEGLGLKETQYF.

This CDR3 is CASSWWTAGTRQYF. In nucleotides, the CDR3 is TGTGCCAGCAGCTGGTGGACAGCTGGAACTAGGCAGTATTTT. The rearrangement links TRBV7-9 to TRBJ2-3; D perhaps matches TRBD1 (6 bases). This CDR3 comprises 14 residues. V gave up 4 bases and J gave up 11 bases, with 19 bases separating them. The germline gives CDR1 SEHNR, CDR2 FQNEAQ (reference sequence).

This clone was seen a few times. V gene TRBV29-1 combines with J gene TRBJ2-1, with 11 positions matching TRBD2. This CDR3 spans 14 amino acids. V lost 6 bases and J lost 8; bases outside the gene matches: 9. Per the germline V gene, CDR1 is SQVTM and CDR2 is ANQGSEA. This chain's CDR3 is CSVRRLAGSDEQFF. CDR3 bases: TGCAGCGTCCGGAGACTAGCGGGAAGCGATGAGCAGTTCTTC.

This sequence joins TRBV4-2 and TRBJ2-1, with 10 bases matching TRBD2. V gave up 0 bases and J gave up 8 bases; unmatched junction bases: 13. This CDR3 region has 18 residues. Germline lookup yields CDR1 LGHNA and CDR2 YNFKEQ. CDR3 sequence (DNA): TGTGCCAGCAGCCAAGATCCCGCAGGACTAGCGGAGCGACATGAGCAGTTCTTC. Translating gives CASSQDPAGLAERHEQFF.